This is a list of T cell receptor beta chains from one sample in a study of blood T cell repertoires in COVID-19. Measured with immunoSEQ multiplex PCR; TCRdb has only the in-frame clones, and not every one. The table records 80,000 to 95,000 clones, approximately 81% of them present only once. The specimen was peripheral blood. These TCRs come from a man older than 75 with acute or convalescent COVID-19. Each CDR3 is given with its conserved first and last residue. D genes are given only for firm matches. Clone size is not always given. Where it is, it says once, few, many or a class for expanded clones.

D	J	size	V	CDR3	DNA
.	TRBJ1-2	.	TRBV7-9	CASSLRGALGRSYTF	TGTGCCAGCAGCTTAAGAGGGGCCCTAGGGAGGAGCTACACCTTC
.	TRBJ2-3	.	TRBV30	CAWSFLSGYTDTQYF	TGTGCCTGGAGTTTCCTTAGCGGATACACAGATACGCAGTATTTT
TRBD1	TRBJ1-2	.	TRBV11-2	CASSLAQGGVYGYTF	TGTGCCAGCAGCTTAGCTCAGGGGGGAGTCTATGGCTACACCTTC
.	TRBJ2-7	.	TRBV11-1	CASSSTGTRYYEQYF	TGTGCCAGCAGCTCTACCGGGACTCGTTACTACGAGCAGTACTTC
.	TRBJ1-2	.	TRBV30	CAWSLGSNYGYTF	TGTGCCTGGAGCCTCGGGTCTAACTATGGCTACACCTTC
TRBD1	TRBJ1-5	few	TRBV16	CASSQSGQGSNQPQHF	TGTGCCAGCAGCCAGTCGGGACAGGGAAGCAATCAGCCCCAGCATTTT
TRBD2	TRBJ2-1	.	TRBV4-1	CASAAADGGGGQFF	TGCGCCAGCGCCGCGGCGGATGGTGGCGGGGGGCAGTTCTTC
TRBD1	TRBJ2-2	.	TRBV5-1	CASSPRGQGGTGELFF	TGCGCCAGCAGCCCGAGGGGACAGGGAGGCACCGGGGAGCTGTTTTTT
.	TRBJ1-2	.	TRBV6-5	CASGYILSSGYTF	TGTGCCAGCGGCTATATCTTAAGTAGCGGCTACACCTTC
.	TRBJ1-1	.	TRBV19	CASSIDGGTTEAFF	TGTGCCAGTAGTATAGATGGGGGGACCACTGAAGCTTTCTTT
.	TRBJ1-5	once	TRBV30	CAWSPGKVRNQPQHF	TGTGCCTGGAGTCCAGGGAAGGTTCGCAATCAGCCCCAGCATTTT
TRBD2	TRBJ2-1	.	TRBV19	CASSPLAGAVREQFF	TGTGCCAGTAGTCCTTTAGCGGGAGCGGTCCGGGAGCAGTTCTTC
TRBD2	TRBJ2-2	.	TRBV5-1	CASSLASSGSSGELFF	TGCGCCAGCAGCTTGGCGTCTAGCGGGTCGAGCGGGGAGCTGTTTTTT
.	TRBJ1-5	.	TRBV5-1	CASSARQGSQPQHF	TGCGCCAGCAGCGCTCGTCAGGGGAGCCAGCCCCAGCATTTT
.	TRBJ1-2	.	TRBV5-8	CASSLVRTAYGYTF	TGTGCCAGCAGCTTGGTCCGGACAGCCTATGGCTACACCTTC
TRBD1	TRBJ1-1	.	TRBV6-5	CASSHPQGAHTEAFF	TGTGCCAGCAGTCATCCACAGGGGGCGCACACTGAAGCTTTCTTT
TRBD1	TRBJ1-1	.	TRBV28	CASSLNDRGAFF	TGTGCCAGCAGTTTGAACGACAGGGGAGCTTTCTTT
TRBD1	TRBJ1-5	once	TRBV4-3	CASSQGQNNQPQHF	TGCGCCAGCAGCCAGGGACAGAACAATCAGCCCCAGCATTTT
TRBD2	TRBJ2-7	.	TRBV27	CASSSRTSGRFHEQYF	TGTGCCAGCAGTTCCCGGACTAGCGGGAGATTCCACGAGCAGTACTTC
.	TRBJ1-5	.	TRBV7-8	CASSLSGNQPQHF	TGTGCCAGCAGCTTATCAGGCAATCAGCCCCAGCATTTT